This is a list of T cell receptor beta chains from one sample in a study of blood T cell repertoires in COVID-19. Using immunoSEQ multiplex PCR, the repertoire was profiled, and TCRdb retains in-frame clones only, with some absent. The table includes 180,000 or so clones, about 82% detected once. The sample comprised PBMCs or T cells enriched from blood (not recorded which). These receptors were taken from a man aged 35-49 years with acute COVID-19. The conserved cysteine and the conserved F or W are not part of the CDR3 here.

TRBV6-8 | ATRGPEAF
TRBV28 | ASRYSGSNQPQH
TRBV15 | ATSRVTGPDTQY
TRBV28 | ASSFLAGGGEQY
TRBV7-9 | ASSLTHEQF
TRBV11-2 | ASSPRVSNSPLH
TRBV5-5 | ASSPSPGIQETQY
TRBV3-1/TRBV3-2 | ASSQVPTIVYEQY
TRBV4-3 | ASSQDRVVGNQPQH
TRBV30 | AWSAISVDTEAF
TRBV4-1 | ASSHRQGEYNEQF
TRBV28 | ASSDPTKPGVGAPLH
TRBV5-1 | ASSAVVSSGYNEQF
TRBV4-3 | ASSQRTSHTDTQY
TRBV3-1/TRBV3-2 | ASSARTSGGYNEQF
TRBV10-3 | AISVRRVEDNSPLH
TRBV6-5 | ASSYVAGGDYNEQF
TRBV7-9 | ASSAAGDGYT
TRBV5-1 | ASSRGQGGSPLH
TRBV14 | ASSPQLAGVTGELF
TRBV11-3 | ASSHSGDTEAF
TRBV29-1 | SVLGLAYGYT
TRBV7-3 | ASSSGGNTEAF
TRBV15 | ATSRHGGGASYNSPLH
TRBV7-3 | ASSLGAGTGNTIY
TRBV7-9 | ASIRTVLSSGANVLT
TRBV28 | ASSLGTGRRVGETQY
TRBV24-1 | ATSDSDRGGRDTQY
TRBV5-1 | ASSLGLSGIHEQY
TRBV29-1 | SVGAPLAF
TRBV6-1 | ASSEVTVVGTVGGWFSNQPQH
TRBV27 | ASSLTDSGKLF
TRBV5-4 | ASSLDRGTYEQY
TRBV7-3 | ASSLRDNNEQF
TRBV4-1 | ASSQATVARKNSPLH
TRBV28 | ASSLWTGGDEQY
TRBV11-2 | ASPIAGGPYEQY
TRBV7-9 | ASSTGNSPLH
TRBV5-5 | ASSLSSQQANSPLH
TRBV2 | ASRLRSAGNTIY
TRBV10-2 | ASSRGTNNEKLF
TRBV7-9 | ASSSYRGLYSPLH
TRBV9 | ASSATGVGKLF
TRBV5-1 | ASSRSSAEGGEAF
TRBV11-3 | ASSSRAGGGNIQY
TRBV18 | ASSPPRGNEQF
TRBV2 | ASRASGLADTDTQY
TRBV4-2 | ASSPNAGGSGNTIY
TRBV7-2 | ASSPTPLEAGELF
TRBV7-3 | ASSLGLGGTGLGEQF
TRBV7-9 | ASSYGGVAGNTIY
TRBV9 | ASSVAGGREQY
TRBV19 | ASRKAGAMETQY